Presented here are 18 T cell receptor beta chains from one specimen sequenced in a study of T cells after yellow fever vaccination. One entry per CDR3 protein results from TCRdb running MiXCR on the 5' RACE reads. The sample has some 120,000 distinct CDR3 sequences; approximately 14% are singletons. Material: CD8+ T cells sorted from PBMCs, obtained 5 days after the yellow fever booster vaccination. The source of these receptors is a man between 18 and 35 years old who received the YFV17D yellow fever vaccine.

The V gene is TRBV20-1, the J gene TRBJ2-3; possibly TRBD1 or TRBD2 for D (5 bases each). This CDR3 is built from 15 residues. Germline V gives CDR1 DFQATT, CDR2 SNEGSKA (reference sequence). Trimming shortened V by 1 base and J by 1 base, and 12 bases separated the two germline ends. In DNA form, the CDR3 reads TGCAGTGCTAGAGGGGTCGGGGCGGGCACAGATACGCAGTATTTT. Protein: CSARGVGAGTDTQYF.

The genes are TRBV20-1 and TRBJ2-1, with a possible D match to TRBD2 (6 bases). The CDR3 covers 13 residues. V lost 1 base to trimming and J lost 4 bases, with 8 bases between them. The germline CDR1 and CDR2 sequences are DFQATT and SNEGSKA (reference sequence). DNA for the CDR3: TGCAGTGCTAGAGTAGCGGATTACAATGAGCAGTTCTTC. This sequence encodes CSARVADYNEQFF.

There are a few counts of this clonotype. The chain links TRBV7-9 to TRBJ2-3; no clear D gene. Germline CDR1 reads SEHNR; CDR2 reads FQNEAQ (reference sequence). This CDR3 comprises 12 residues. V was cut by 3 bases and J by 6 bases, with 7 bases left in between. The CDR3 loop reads CASSFSPDTQYF. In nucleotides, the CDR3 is TGTGCCAGCAGCTTTTCGCCCGATACGCAGTATTTT. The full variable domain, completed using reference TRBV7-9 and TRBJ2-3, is DTGVSQNPRHKITKRGQNVTFRCDPISEHNRLYWYRQTLGQGPEFLTYFQNEAQLEKSRLLSDRFSAERPKGSFSTLEIQRTEQGDSAMYLCASSFSPDTQYFGPGTRLTVL.

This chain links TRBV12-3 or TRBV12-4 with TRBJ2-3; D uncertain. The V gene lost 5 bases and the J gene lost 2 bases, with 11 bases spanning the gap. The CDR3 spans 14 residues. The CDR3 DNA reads TGTGCCAGCAGTCCCACCGGGTTCACAGATACGCAGTATTTT. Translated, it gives CASSPTGFTDTQYF.

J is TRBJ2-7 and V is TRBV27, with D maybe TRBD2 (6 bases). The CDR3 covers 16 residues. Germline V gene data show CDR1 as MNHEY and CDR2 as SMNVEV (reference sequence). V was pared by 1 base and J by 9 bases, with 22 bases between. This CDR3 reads CASSLLVPGSSEGQYF. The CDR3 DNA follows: TGTGCCAGCAGTTTATTGGTTCCGGGGTCTAGCGAAGGGCAGTACTTC.

As DNA, the CDR3 is TGTGCCAGCAGCCAATATTCCGGGGACGAGCAGTACGTC. This translates into CASSQYSGDEQYV. The chain links TRBV3-1 to TRBJ2-7, with D perhaps TRBD2 (5 bases). This CDR3 region has 13 residues. Germline CDR1 is LGHDT and CDR2 is YNNKEL (reference sequence). V was trimmed by 2 bases and J by 5 bases, leaving 10 bases between them.

The CDR3 nucleotides read TGTGCCAGCAAGACCGGGACAGGGGTCTCCTACGAGCAGTACTTC. Encoded protein: CASKTGTGVSYEQYF. The chain links TRBV27 to TRBJ2-7; 10 bases agree with TRBD1. Looked up from germline, CDR1 is MNHEY and CDR2 is SMNVEV (reference sequence). V trimming: 7 bases; J trimming: 0 bases; junction bases outside the gene matches: 6. The CDR3 runs to 15 residues.

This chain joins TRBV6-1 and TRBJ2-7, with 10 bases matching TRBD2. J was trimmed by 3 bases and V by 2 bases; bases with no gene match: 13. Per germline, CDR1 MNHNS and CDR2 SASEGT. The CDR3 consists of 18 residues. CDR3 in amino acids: CASSEWPHLAGENYEQYF. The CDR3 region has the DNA TGTGCCAGCAGTGAATGGCCCCACCTAGCGGGGGAGAACTACGAGCAGTACTTC.

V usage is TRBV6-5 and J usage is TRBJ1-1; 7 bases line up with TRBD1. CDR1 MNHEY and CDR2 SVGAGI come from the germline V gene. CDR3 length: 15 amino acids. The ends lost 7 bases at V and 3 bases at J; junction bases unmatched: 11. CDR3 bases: TGTGCCAGCACCTTGGACCGAAGGGGGCACACTGAAGCTTTCTTT. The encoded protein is CASTLDRRGHTEAFF.

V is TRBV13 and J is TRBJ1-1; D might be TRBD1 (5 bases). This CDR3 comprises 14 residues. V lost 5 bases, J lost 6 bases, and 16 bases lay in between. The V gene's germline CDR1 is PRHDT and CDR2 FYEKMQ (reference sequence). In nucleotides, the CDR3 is TGTGCCAGCAGCGCCCGGGGAGGGGAACCTGAAGCTTTCTTT. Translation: CASSARGGEPEAFF.

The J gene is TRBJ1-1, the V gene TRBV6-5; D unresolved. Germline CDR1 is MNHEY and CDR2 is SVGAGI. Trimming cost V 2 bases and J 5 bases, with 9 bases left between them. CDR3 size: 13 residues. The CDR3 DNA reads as TGTGCCAGCAGTTACAGCACGGGAACTGAAGCTTTCTTT. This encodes CASSYSTGTEAFF.

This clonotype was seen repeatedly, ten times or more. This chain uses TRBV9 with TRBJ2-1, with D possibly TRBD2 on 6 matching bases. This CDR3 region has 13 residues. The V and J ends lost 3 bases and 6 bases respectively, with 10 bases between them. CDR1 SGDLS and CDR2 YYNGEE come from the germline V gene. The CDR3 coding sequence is TGTGCCAGCAGCGCCGGGACTCGCAATGAGCAGTTCTTC. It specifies CASSAGTRNEQFF.

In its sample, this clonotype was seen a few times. CDR3 bases: TGTGCCAGCAGCTTGGCCGGGCCTTTGAACACTGAAGCTTTCTTT. This codes for CASSLAGPLNTEAFF. The chain has TRBV5-4 and TRBJ1-1; D gene uncertain. The germline gives CDR1 SGHNT, CDR2 YYREEE (reference sequence). The CDR3 totals 15 residues. Trimming pared 0 bases from V and 0 bases from J, leaving 9 bases between.

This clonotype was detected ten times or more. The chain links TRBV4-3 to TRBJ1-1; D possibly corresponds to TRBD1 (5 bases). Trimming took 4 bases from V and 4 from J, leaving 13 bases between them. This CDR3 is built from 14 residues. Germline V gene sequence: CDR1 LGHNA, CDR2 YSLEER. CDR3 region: CASSPILGGTEAFF. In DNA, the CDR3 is TGCGCCAGCAGCCCCATCTTGGGGGGCACTGAAGCTTTCTTT.

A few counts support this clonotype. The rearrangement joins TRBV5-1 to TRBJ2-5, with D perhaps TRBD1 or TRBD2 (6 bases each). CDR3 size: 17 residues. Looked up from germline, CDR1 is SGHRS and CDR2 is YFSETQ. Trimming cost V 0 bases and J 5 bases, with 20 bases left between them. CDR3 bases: TGCGCCAGCAGCTTGGGTAGGGGGGCACCCTCGAGGGAGACCCAGTACTTC. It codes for CASSLGRGAPSRETQYF.

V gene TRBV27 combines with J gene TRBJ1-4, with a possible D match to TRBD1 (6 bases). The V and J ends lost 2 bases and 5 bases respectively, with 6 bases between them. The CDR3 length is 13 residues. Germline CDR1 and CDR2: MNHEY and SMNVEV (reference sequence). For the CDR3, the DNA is TGTGCCAGCAGTTTACAGGGGAATGAAAAACTGTTTTTT. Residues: CASSLQGNEKLFF.

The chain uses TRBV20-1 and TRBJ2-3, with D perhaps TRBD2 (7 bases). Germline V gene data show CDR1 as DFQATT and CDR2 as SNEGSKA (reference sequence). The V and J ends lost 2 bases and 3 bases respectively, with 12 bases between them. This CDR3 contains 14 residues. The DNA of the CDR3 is TGCAGTGCTAGATTGAGGGGGGGGACAGATACGCAGTATTTT. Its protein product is CSARLRGGTDTQYF.

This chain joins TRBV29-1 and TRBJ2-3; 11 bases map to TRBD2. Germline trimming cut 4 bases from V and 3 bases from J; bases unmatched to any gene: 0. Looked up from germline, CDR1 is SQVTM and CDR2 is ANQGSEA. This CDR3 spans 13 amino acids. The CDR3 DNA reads TGCAGCGTTGTAGCGGGGGGGACAGATACGCAGTATTTT. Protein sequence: CSVVAGGTDTQYF.